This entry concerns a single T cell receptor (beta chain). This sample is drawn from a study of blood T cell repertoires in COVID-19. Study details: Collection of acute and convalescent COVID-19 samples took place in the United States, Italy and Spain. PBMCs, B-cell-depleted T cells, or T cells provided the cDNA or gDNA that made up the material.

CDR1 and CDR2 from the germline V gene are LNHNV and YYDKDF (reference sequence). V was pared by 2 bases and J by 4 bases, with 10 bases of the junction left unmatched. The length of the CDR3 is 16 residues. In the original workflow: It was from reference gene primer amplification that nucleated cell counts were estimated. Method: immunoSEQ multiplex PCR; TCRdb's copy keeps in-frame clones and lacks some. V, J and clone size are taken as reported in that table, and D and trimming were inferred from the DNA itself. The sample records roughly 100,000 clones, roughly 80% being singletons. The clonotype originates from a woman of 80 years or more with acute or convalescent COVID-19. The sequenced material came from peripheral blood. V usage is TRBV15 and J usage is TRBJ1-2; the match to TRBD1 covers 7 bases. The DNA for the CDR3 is TGTGCCACCAGCAGATCCGGGACAGCCACCTTCTATGGCTACACCTTC. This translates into CATSRSGTATFYGYTF. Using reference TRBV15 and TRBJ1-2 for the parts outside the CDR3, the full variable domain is DAMVIQNPRYQVTQFGKPVTLSCSQTLNHNVMYWYQQKSSQAPKLLFHYYDKDFNNEADTPDNFQSRRPNTSFCFLDIRSPGLGDTAMYLCATSRSGTATFYGYTFGSGTRLTVV.